What follows describes a single T cell receptor (beta chain). Its antigen is currently unknown. This specimen comes from a study of T cell clones after liver transplantation. Whole-study results and caveats: The donor-reactive repertoire was only partly measurable in two subjects, lacking donor cells.

CDR1 is SGHAT and CDR2 is FQNNGV in the germline V gene. V gave up 0 bases and J gave up 1 base, with 9 bases separating them. This CDR3 comprises 15 residues. Clones were sequenced by immunoSEQ multiplex PCR, and TCRdb holds only the in-frame ones, with some missing. The repertoire holds about 120,000 clones, with roughly nine tenths as singletons. The rearrangement links TRBV11-2 to TRBJ1-1, with D unclear. Sequenced material: CD4+ T cells from blood, taken 12 months after liver transplant. The clonotype originates from a human patient who received a liver transplant. Some T cells may possibly be graft donor cells. CDR3 sequence reads: CASSLDQAANTEAFF. CDR3 nucleotides: TGTGCCAGCAGCTTAGATCAGGCGGCGAACACTGAAGCTTTCTTT. The whole variable domain, remainder taken from reference TRBV11-2 and TRBJ1-1, is EAGVAQSPRYKIIEKRQSVAFWCNPISGHATLYWYQQILGQGPKLLIQFQNNGVVDDSQLPKDRFSAERLKGVDSTLKIQPAKLEDSAVYLCASSLDQAANTEAFFGQGTRLTVV.